A selection of T cell receptor beta chains follows, all from one sample in a study of OX40 agonist ivuxolimab in advanced cancers. TCRdb's table, derived via immunoSEQ multiplex PCR, lists solely in-frame clones and lacks some. The table has some 80,000 clones, about 85% seen once. The sample was CD4+ or CD8+ T cells sorted from blood, taken in a trial of the OX40 agonist ivuxolimab. These receptors all come from an adult with an advanced solid tumor such as melanoma, head and neck, liver or kidney cancer. The CDR3 runs from the conserved cysteine through the conserved F or W. A D gene is named only where the DNA matches it firmly. Rows may omit the clone size; those that give it use once, few, many or a size class.

>-|TRBV2|-|TRBJ2-5
CASNKEYQETQYF
TGTGCCAGCAATAAGGAATACCAAGAGACCCAGTACTTC
>TRBD1|TRBV2|-|TRBJ2-3
CASIRDRGTDTQYF
TGTGCCAGCATAAGGGACAGGGGAACAGATACGCAGTATTTT
>-|TRBV30|-|TRBJ2-1
CAWSGRGEQFF
TGTGCCTGGAGTGGGCGGGGAGAGCAGTTCTTC
>-|TRBV5-1|-|TRBJ2-5
CASSSGTRTPTSETQYF
TGCGCCAGCAGCTCGGGAACTAGGACTCCCACATCGGAGACCCAGTACTTC
>-|TRBV2|-|TRBJ1-3
CASRAGVFSGNTIYF
TGTGCCAGCAGGGCCGGGGTGTTCTCTGGAAACACCATATATTTT
>-|TRBV5-6|-|TRBJ1-2
CASSTPGYGYTF
TGTGCCAGCAGTACCCCGGGCTATGGCTACACCTTC
>-|TRBV4-2|-|TRBJ2-3
CASSQDSGAYTDTQYF
TGTGCCAGCAGCCAAGATTCGGGGGCATACACAGATACGCAGTATTTT
>TRBD1|TRBV5-6|-|TRBJ1-2
CASTLGGTGNYGYTF
TGTGCCAGCACCCTTGGAGGGACAGGGAACTATGGCTACACCTTC
>-|TRBV9|-|TRBJ2-5
CASSPGGTQETQYF
TGTGCCAGCAGCCCGGGCGGGACCCAAGAGACCCAGTACTTC
>-|TRBV7-9|-|TRBJ1-3
CASSSVVGHSGNTIYF
TGTGCCAGCAGCTCCGTGGTGGGACACTCTGGAAACACCATATATTTT
>TRBD1|TRBV5-6|once|TRBJ2-6
CASSFYGQEIFSGANVLTF
TGTGCCAGCAGCTTCTACGGACAGGAGATTTTCTCTGGGGCCAACGTCCTGACTTTC
>-|TRBV9|-|TRBJ1-1
CASSVVGGGTEAFF
TGTGCCAGCAGCGTAGTTGGGGGGGGCACTGAAGCTTTCTTT
>-|TRBV19|-|TRBJ1-5
CASSIFGSLGNQPQHF
TGTGCCAGTAGTATATTCGGATCTCTTGGCAATCAGCCCCAGCATTTT
>-|TRBV15|-|TRBJ2-7
CATSRDQARVGSYEQYF
TGTGCCACCAGCAGAGATCAGGCCAGGGTGGGCTCCTACGAGCAGTACTTC
>TRBD1|TRBV10-1|-|TRBJ1-6
CASNGQGGPYNSPLHF
TGCGCCAGCAATGGACAGGGGGGCCCATATAATTCACCCCTCCACTTT
>-|TRBV7-2|-|TRBJ1-5
CASSFSSGVGQPQHF
TGTGCCAGCAGCTTCAGTTCAGGGGTGGGTCAGCCCCAGCATTTT
>TRBD1|TRBV7-9|-|TRBJ2-5
CASRAGQGETQYF
TGTGCCAGCAGGGCGGGACAGGGTGAGACCCAGTACTTC
>-|TRBV6-1|-|TRBJ2-7
CASVRTRGAYEQYF
TGTGCCAGCGTTCGAACCAGGGGCGCCTACGAGCAGTACTTC
>TRBD1|TRBV2|-|TRBJ2-3
CASSGVGRGRTDTQYF
TGTGCCAGCAGTGGGGTGGGCAGGGGGCGCACAGATACGCAGTATTTT
>-|TRBV27|-|TRBJ2-5
CASSLSGENSRETQYF
TGTGCCAGCAGTTTATCAGGGGAAAACTCCCGAGAGACCCAGTACTTC
>-|TRBV5-1|-|TRBJ2-5
CASSPGGETQYF
TGCGCCAGCAGTCCCGGAGGAGAGACCCAGTACTTC
>TRBD1|TRBV29-1|-|TRBJ2-6
CSAGTGRVGANVLTF
TGCAGCGCTGGGACAGGGCGCGTTGGGGCCAACGTCCTGACTTTC
>-|TRBV19|-|TRBJ2-5
CASSLGTAQETQYF
TGTGCCAGTAGTCTAGGGACGGCCCAAGAGACCCAGTACTTC
>-|TRBV7-3|-|TRBJ1-1
CASSLDGRTAEAFF
TGTGCCAGCAGCTTGGACGGACGAACCGCTGAAGCTTTCTTT
>-|TRBV5-1|-|TRBJ2-2
CASNIGTTPRGELFF
TGCGCCAGCAACATCGGTACTACCCCTCGGGGGGAGCTGTTTTTT
>TRBD2|TRBV2|-|TRBJ2-2
CASSLDRTSLGGELFF
TGTGCCAGCAGTCTCGACCGGACTAGCCTCGGCGGGGAGCTGTTTTTT
>-|TRBV7-9|-|TRBJ2-7
CASSFSGTPSYEQYF
TGTGCCAGCAGCTTTTCAGGGACACCTTCCTACGAGCAGTACTTC
>-|TRBV2|-|TRBJ2-7
CASSDFGGPVNEQYF
TGTGCCAGCAGTGATTTCGGGGGACCGGTTAACGAGCAGTACTTC
>-|TRBV29-1|-|TRBJ2-5
CSGATPQETQYF
TGCAGCGGGGCGACGCCTCAAGAGACCCAGTACTTC
>-|TRBV7-3|-|TRBJ1-2
CASSPTDRPGGYTF
TGTGCCAGCAGCCCCACAGACAGGCCGGGAGGCTACACCTTC
>TRBD2|TRBV5-1|-|TRBJ2-7
CASTQGLAGDYEQYF
TGCGCCAGCACCCAAGGACTAGCGGGCGACTACGAGCAGTACTTC
>-|TRBV6-5|-|TRBJ1-2
CASSYYASYGYTF
TGTGCCAGCAGTTATTATGCATCCTATGGCTACACCTTC
>-|TRBV7-9|-|TRBJ2-2
CASTASGWGAGELFF
TGTGCCAGCACGGCAAGCGGGTGGGGCGCCGGGGAGCTGTTTTTT
>-|TRBV30|-|TRBJ2-3
CAWSSAVSTDTQYF
TGTGCCTGGAGTTCGGCAGTTAGCACAGATACGCAGTATTTT
>TRBD2|TRBV11-2|-|TRBJ2-2
CASSSSSGGAWRVLFF
TGTGCCAGCAGCTCCTCTAGCGGGGGGGCCTGGCGGGTGCTGTTTTTT
>-|TRBV5-1|-|TRBJ1-6
CASSRTSGVLSPLHF
TGCGCCAGCAGCAGAACCTCAGGGGTGCTTTCACCCCTCCACTTT
>TRBD1|TRBV7-3|once|TRBJ1-6
CASSKWGTGDSPLHF
TGTGCCAGCAGCAAGTGGGGGACAGGGGATTCACCCCTCCACTTT
>TRBD1|TRBV18|-|TRBJ2-7
CASLGQGAPGEQYF
TGTGCCAGCCTAGGACAGGGGGCGCCGGGCGAGCAGTACTTC
>-|TRBV30|few|TRBJ1-5
CAWSQNLGANQPQHF
TGTGCCTGGAGTCAAAACCTTGGGGCCAATCAGCCCCAGCATTTT
>-|TRBV7-7|-|TRBJ2-3
CASSGAEKTDTQYF
TGTGCCAGCAGCGGGGCAGAAAAAACAGATACGCAGTATTTT
>TRBD1|TRBV30|-|TRBJ1-1
CAWSPGTAYTEAFF
TGTGCCTGGAGTCCCGGGACAGCATACACTGAAGCTTTCTTT
>-|TRBV30|-|TRBJ2-7
CAWARDFYEQYF
TGTGCCTGGGCACGGGACTTCTACGAGCAGTACTTC
>TRBD1|TRBV5-6|-|TRBJ2-1
CASFLLWGTGGFHEQFF
TGTGCCAGCTTTCTTCTTTGGGGAACAGGGGGCTTCCATGAGCAGTTCTTC
>-|TRBV5-1|-|TRBJ1-3
CASSLGTATGNTIYF
TGCGCCAGCAGCTTGGGGACAGCTACTGGAAACACCATATATTTT
>TRBD1|TRBV12-5|-|TRBJ2-1
CASGYRGEQFF
TGTGCTAGTGGTTACAGGGGAGAGCAGTTCTTC
>TRBD1|TRBV12-5|-|TRBJ2-2
CASGPQGAETGELFF
TGTGCTAGTGGTCCGCAGGGGGCAGAAACCGGGGAGCTGTTTTTT
>TRBD2|TRBV6-6|-|TRBJ2-7
CATRAGGGSYEQYF
TGTGCCACCCGCGCGGGCGGGGGATCCTACGAGCAGTACTTC
>TRBD1|TRBV6-1|-|TRBJ1-1
CATRTGLNTEAFF
TGTGCCACCAGGACAGGGCTTAACACTGAAGCTTTCTTT
>-|TRBV10-3|once|TRBJ2-3
CAISEGEGLLGTQYF
TGTGCCATCAGTGAGGGAGAGGGCCTATTAGGTACGCAGTATTTT
>-|TRBV12-5|-|TRBJ2-1
CASGPDRYPHNEQFF
TGTGCTAGTGGCCCCGACAGGTACCCACACAATGAGCAGTTCTTC
>-|TRBV29-1|-|TRBJ2-7
CSVTRGNEQYF
TGCAGCGTCACGCGGGGTAACGAGCAGTACTTC
>TRBD2|TRBV7-2|-|TRBJ2-1
CASSPQLTSGAGDEQFF
TGTGCCAGCAGCCCCCAACTGACTAGCGGGGCAGGGGATGAGCAGTTCTTC
>-|TRBV6-1|-|TRBJ2-3
CASSGGDFSGPTF
TGTGCCAGCAGTGGGGGAGATTTTTCGGGGCCGACCTTT
>TRBD2|TRBV30|few|TRBJ2-7
CAWSPGGSVRGEQYF
TGTGCCTGGAGTCCCGGGGGGTCAGTCCGCGGCGAGCAGTACTTC